A selection of T cell receptor beta chains follows, all from one sample in a study of blood T cell repertoires in COVID-19. The table came from immunoSEQ multiplex PCR; TCRdb's copy has only in-frame clones and leaves some out. Among 150,000 to 250,000 clones listed, around 80% were seen once. The sample consisted of peripheral blood. The receptors derive from a human donor with acute or convalescent COVID-19. The donor label of this sample is uncertain. Each CDR3 is given with its conserved first and last residue. The order of the fields is D gene, J gene, V gene, CDR3 protein. The D gene is left open where the match is weak.

D gene: TRBD1; J gene: TRBJ2-1; V gene: TRBV9; CDR3 protein: CASSFEPGGWYNEQFF
D gene: TRBD1; J gene: TRBJ1-5; V gene: TRBV30; CDR3 protein: CAWSRDRGNQPQHF
D gene: TRBD1; J gene: TRBJ1-4; V gene: TRBV9; CDR3 protein: CASSAGQGVNNEKLFF
D gene: TRBD1; J gene: TRBJ1-2; V gene: TRBV7-3; CDR3 protein: CASSLGQGVNGYTF
D gene: -; J gene: TRBJ2-1; V gene: TRBV15; CDR3 protein: CATSRDKGGGADEQFF
D gene: TRBD2; J gene: TRBJ2-5; V gene: TRBV5-1; CDR3 protein: CASSLASGSGGETQYF
D gene: TRBD1; J gene: TRBJ1-1; V gene: TRBV18; CDR3 protein: CASSLGTGGRRGMNTEAFF
D gene: -; J gene: TRBJ2-1; V gene: TRBV6-2/TRBV6-3; CDR3 protein: CASSPRTLLYNEQFF
D gene: -; J gene: TRBJ1-1; V gene: TRBV10-3; CDR3 protein: CAISETGGTEAFF
D gene: -; J gene: TRBJ1-4; V gene: TRBV7-2; CDR3 protein: CASSGEGQGFDEKLFF
D gene: TRBD1; J gene: TRBJ2-7; V gene: TRBV5-1; CDR3 protein: CASSLARTGAYEQYF
D gene: -; J gene: TRBJ2-7; V gene: TRBV6-2/TRBV6-3; CDR3 protein: CASSYELAYEQYF
D gene: TRBD2; J gene: TRBJ2-7; V gene: TRBV7-2; CDR3 protein: CASSRLAGYEQYF
D gene: -; J gene: TRBJ2-7; V gene: TRBV29-1; CDR3 protein: CSVLRDKAYEQYF
D gene: TRBD1; J gene: TRBJ1-5; V gene: TRBV6-6; CDR3 protein: CASSGQGSQPQHF
D gene: -; J gene: TRBJ2-7; V gene: TRBV6-5; CDR3 protein: CASSYSGGFYEQYF
D gene: -; J gene: TRBJ1-2; V gene: TRBV14; CDR3 protein: CASSQAGAGSGYTF
D gene: TRBD2; J gene: TRBJ2-1; V gene: TRBV7-8; CDR3 protein: CASSFRQGLAVYNEQFF
D gene: -; J gene: TRBJ1-2; V gene: TRBV11-2; CDR3 protein: CASSLSAFGDGGYTF
D gene: -; J gene: TRBJ1-1; V gene: TRBV29-1; CDR3 protein: CSATKGGDTEAFF
D gene: -; J gene: TRBJ1-1; V gene: TRBV12-5; CDR3 protein: CASGAAGVEAFF
D gene: -; J gene: TRBJ1-5; V gene: TRBV2; CDR3 protein: CASSDRLSQPQHF
D gene: TRBD2; J gene: TRBJ2-1; V gene: TRBV10-3; CDR3 protein: CAINPGTSFHEQFF
D gene: TRBD2; J gene: TRBJ2-3; V gene: TRBV18; CDR3 protein: CASSPLHIAGAFETQYF
D gene: -; J gene: TRBJ2-7; V gene: TRBV10-3; CDR3 protein: CAISDRVYEQYF
D gene: TRBD1; J gene: TRBJ1-6; V gene: TRBV4-3; CDR3 protein: CASGPGQGSNSPLHF
D gene: -; J gene: TRBJ1-1; V gene: TRBV7-2; CDR3 protein: CASSLREGANGAFF
D gene: TRBD1; J gene: TRBJ1-4; V gene: TRBV28; CDR3 protein: CASSLFGTGGLFF
D gene: -; J gene: TRBJ1-1; V gene: TRBV5-6; CDR3 protein: CASSLEGALFNTEAFF
D gene: TRBD1; J gene: TRBJ2-7; V gene: TRBV7-8; CDR3 protein: CASSQGQGFGSYEQYF
D gene: TRBD2; J gene: TRBJ2-7; V gene: TRBV28; CDR3 protein: CASSFAGTSIHEQYF
D gene: -; J gene: TRBJ2-7; V gene: TRBV21-1; CDR3 protein: CASSNRKREIFDEQYF
D gene: TRBD1; J gene: TRBJ2-6; V gene: TRBV7-9; CDR3 protein: CASSLGTGTAAGANVLTF
D gene: TRBD1; J gene: TRBJ2-2; V gene: TRBV28; CDR3 protein: CASSFRDRGRTSEVGELFF
D gene: -; J gene: TRBJ2-7; V gene: TRBV6-2/TRBV6-3; CDR3 protein: CASSLGGYEQYF
D gene: -; J gene: TRBJ1-1; V gene: TRBV5-6; CDR3 protein: CASSPWDRQGGTEAFF
D gene: -; J gene: TRBJ1-6; V gene: TRBV19; CDR3 protein: CASSKGPGEWNSPLHF
D gene: TRBD1; J gene: TRBJ2-7; V gene: TRBV6-5; CDR3 protein: CASSTRTGGYEQYF
D gene: TRBD2; J gene: TRBJ2-7; V gene: TRBV6-6; CDR3 protein: CATGAGGEEQYF
D gene: -; J gene: TRBJ2-7; V gene: TRBV29-1; CDR3 protein: CSVDQGLREQYF
D gene: TRBD2; J gene: TRBJ2-1; V gene: TRBV5-6; CDR3 protein: CASSSAGGGRNEQFF
D gene: TRBD1; J gene: TRBJ1-5; V gene: TRBV6-2/TRBV6-3; CDR3 protein: CASSPTRQGRYSNQPQHF